Below are 21 T cell receptor beta chains sequenced from a single sample in a study of T-cell reconstitution after alpha-beta-depleted transplantation in children. A library of TCRbeta sequences, prepared with unique molecular identifiers, was generated. MiXCR, applied by TCRdb to the PCR reads, yields one record per CDR3 protein. The top ten hold less than 4.5% of the sample, which has 350,000 to 450,000 distinct CDR3 sequences, 20% seen once. The material was PBMCs from the stem cell graft donor, obtained from the stem cell graft. These receptors all stem from a human donor who donated a stem cell graft to a child with acute myeloid leukemia.

The chain uses TRBV7-2 and TRBJ2-7; possible D gene TRBD1, 6 bases. The germline V gene encodes CDR1 SGHTA and CDR2 FQGNSA. Trimming removed 5 bases from V and 1 base from J, with 12 bases in between. The CDR3 has 14 amino acids. CDR3 region: CASSPYRDSYEQYF. CDR3 DNA sequence: TGTGCCAGCAGCCCATACAGGGATTCCTACGAGCAGTACTTC.

This clonotype was seen a handful of times. The V call is TRBV4-3, the J call TRBJ2-1; D not resolved. Trimming removed 4 bases from V and 7 bases from J, with 14 bases in between. Germline CDR1 reads LGHNA; CDR2 reads YSLEER. This CDR3 comprises 14 residues. Here the CDR3 reads CASSRHKVRNEQFF. CDR3 in DNA: TGCGCCAGCAGCCGGCACAAAGTTCGGAATGAGCAGTTCTTC.

In its sample, this clonotype was seen a few times. The J gene is TRBJ2-1, the V gene TRBV2; 9 bases fit TRBD1. With 7 bases clipped from V and 12 bases from J, the junction kept 7 bases outside the gene matches. Germline lookup yields CDR1 SNHLY and CDR2 FYNNEI. This CDR3 comprises 12 residues. The CDR3 bases are TGTGCCAGCACAGGGACAGGGCGTATGCAGTTCTTC. It is translated as CASTGTGRMQFF.

This clonotype was counted a few times. The V and J genes are TRBV5-1 and TRBJ2-1, with 11 bases matching TRBD2. The germline V gene has CDR1 SGHRS and CDR2 YFSETQ. V trimming: 4 bases; J trimming: 6 bases; junction bases outside the gene matches: 6. This CDR3 has 15 residues. The DNA for the CDR3 is TGCGCCAGCAGCGGGGGTGGGACTAGCGGCAATGAGCAGTTCTTC. Its translation is CASSGGGTSGNEQFF.

The table lists this clonotype with many counts. The CDR3 spells CSARPLRQGSSYNEQFF. The DNA of the CDR3 is TGCAGTGCTAGACCCTTAAGACAGGGAAGCTCCTACAATGAGCAGTTCTTC. This chain joins TRBV20-1 and TRBJ2-1; 7 bases map to TRBD1. V trimming: 2 bases; J trimming: 0 bases; junction bases outside the gene matches: 10. The CDR3 is made up of 17 amino acids. Germline V gives CDR1 DFQATT, CDR2 SNEGSKA (reference sequence).

This clonotype appeared many times. The gene calls are TRBV5-1 and TRBJ2-3; D is undetermined. The CDR3 contains 12 residues. V lost 4 bases and J lost 2, with 5 bases in between. Germline lookup yields CDR1 SGHRS and CDR2 YFSETQ. CDR3 loop: CASSRTTDTQYF. CDR3 bases: TGCGCCAGCAGCCGAACCACAGATACGCAGTATTTT. The variable domain in full, with the rest retrieved from reference TRBV5-1 and TRBJ2-3, is KAGVTQTPRYLIKTRGQQVTLSCSPISGHRSVSWYQQTPGQGLQFLFEYFSETQRNKGNFPGRFSGRQFSNSRSEMNVSTLELGDSALYLCASSRTTDTQYFGPGTRLTVL.

The chain has TRBV5-6 and TRBJ1-1; 8 nucleotides line up with TRBD1. CDR1 is SGHDT, CDR2 YYEEEE, per germline. Losses at the gene ends were 0 bases for V and 10 bases for J; bases not matched to a gene: 2. CDR3 length: 12 amino acids. The CDR3 sequence is CASSLADRGAFF. CDR3 nucleotide sequence: TGTGCCAGCAGCTTGGCCGACAGGGGAGCTTTCTTT.

V is TRBV15 and J is TRBJ2-2; a weak D match, TRBD1 (6 bases). Germline CDR1 reads LNHNV; CDR2 reads YYDKDF (reference sequence). With 4 bases removed from V and 3 bases from J, the gap between germline ends came to 12 bases. The CDR3 is 15 amino acids. CDR3 region: CATSTWTEDTGELFF. The CDR3 region has the DNA TGTGCCACCAGCACCTGGACAGAAGACACCGGGGAGCTGTTTTTT.

This clonotype has a count of ten or more. The CDR3 loop is CSARTASSYEQYF. CDR3 nucleotides: TGCAGCGCCCGGACAGCCTCCTCCTACGAGCAGTACTTC. The chain recombines TRBV29-1 with TRBJ2-7; possibly TRBD1 for D (6 bases). The germline gives CDR1 SQVTM, CDR2 ANQGSEA. The CDR3 covers 13 residues. The V and J ends lost 7 bases and 0 bases respectively, with 13 bases between them.

The chain couples TRBV7-2 to TRBJ2-2; 8 bases match TRBD1. Germline lookup yields CDR1 SGHTA and CDR2 FQGNSA. V lost 7 bases, J lost 8 bases, and 12 bases stayed unmatched. There are 15 residues in the CDR3. This CDR3 is CASTLRSRDRGELFF. As DNA, the CDR3 is TGTGCCAGCACCCTTAGGAGCAGGGACAGGGGGGAGCTGTTTTTT.

This clonotype was detected a few times. The J gene is TRBJ2-7, the V gene TRBV21-1; TRBD1 is the table's D call, not checked against the DNA. TRBV21-1 is labeled a pseudogene. This CDR3 is built from 16 residues. CDR3 sequence (DNA): TGTGCCAGCAGCGGCAAGGGGGACAGGAGCTCCTACGAGCAGTACTTC. Amino acids: CASSGKGDRSSYEQYF.

This chain connects TRBV5-5 to TRBJ1-2, with 7 bases that match TRBD1. Germline trimming cut 6 bases from V and 1 base from J; bases unmatched to any gene: 6. Germline CDR1 SGHKS, CDR2 YYEKEE (reference sequence). CDR3 size: 14 residues. The CDR3 region has the DNA TGTGCCAGCACAGGGGGAAGAATTAACTATGGCTACACCTTC. Amino acid sequence: CASTGGRINYGYTF.

The chain is built from TRBV28 and TRBJ2-2; D may be TRBD1 (5 bases). Germline CDR1 is MDHEN and CDR2 is SYDVKM. This CDR3 is built from 17 residues. V was trimmed by 4 bases and J by 2 bases, leaving 17 bases between them. The CDR3 region is CASSSQGPEFNTGELFF. In nucleotides, the CDR3 is TGTGCCAGCAGTTCCCAGGGTCCGGAGTTTAACACCGGGGAGCTGTTTTTT.

The V gene is TRBV5-6, the J gene TRBJ2-2; 11 positions agree with TRBD1. Trimming removed 2 bases from V and 4 bases from J; junction bases left unmatched: 7. Per germline, CDR1 SGHDT and CDR2 YYEEEE. The CDR3 has 17 amino acids. The CDR3 sequence: CASSFPKGTGGTGELFF. For the CDR3, the DNA is TGTGCCAGCAGCTTCCCGAAGGGGACAGGGGGCACCGGGGAGCTGTTTTTT. The complete variable domain, with remaining parts taken from reference TRBV5-6 and TRBJ2-2, reads DAGVTQSPTHLIKTRGQQVTLRCSPKSGHDTVSWYQQALGQGPQFIFQYYEEEERQRGNFPDRFSGHQFPNYSSELNVNALLLGDSALYLCASSFPKGTGGTGELFFGEGSRLTVL.

This clonotype was detected many times. This chain joins TRBV12-3 or TRBV12-4 and TRBJ2-5; D unclear. Trimming left V 3 bases short and J 3 bases short, with 2 bases between. CDR3 length: 11 amino acids. The CDR3 bases are TGTGCCAGCAGTTTTAAAGAGACCCAGTACTTC. Protein product: CASSFKETQYF.

This clonotype has a handful of counts. The DNA for the CDR3 is TGTGCCAGCTCACGGATCGCAACTAATGAAAAACTGTTTTTT. Protein sequence: CASSRIATNEKLFF. The chain links TRBV4-2 to TRBJ1-4; D unresolved. Germline V lookup: CDR1 LGHNA, CDR2 YNFKEQ. Trimming stripped 8 bases from V and 0 bases from J, with 10 bases between. CDR3 length: 14 amino acids.

This clonotype was found a few times. This chain uses TRBV29-1 with TRBJ2-3; D possibly corresponds to TRBD1 (6 bases). CDR3 length equals 15 residues. V lost 3 bases and J lost 6, with 19 bases in between. Germline loops: CDR1 SQVTM, CDR2 ANQGSEA. In DNA, the CDR3 is TGCAGCGTTGAGGGTGGGACAATTCCCGAGGATACGCAGTATTTT. It yields the protein CSVEGGTIPEDTQYF.

The chain is built from TRBV12-5 and TRBJ1-3, with TRBD1 as a possible D gene (5 bases). This CDR3 has 13 amino acids. Trimming pared 7 bases from V and 9 bases from J, leaving 16 bases between. Germline V gene sequence: CDR1 LGHNT, CDR2 FRNRAP. The CDR3 DNA reads as TGTGCTAGTGCCTTAGGGGACGAGTCCACCATATATTTT. It specifies CASALGDESTIYF.

The sample holds a few counts of this clonotype. The rearrangement joins TRBV29-1 to TRBJ1-5; 8 bases agree with TRBD1. The CDR3 is 14 amino acids. V lost 6 bases and J lost 6; bases outside the gene matches: 10. CDR1 is SQVTM and CDR2 is ANQGSEA in the germline V gene. The CDR3 is CSVADGTGIQPQHF. The CDR3 bases are TGCAGCGTCGCCGACGGGACAGGCATTCAGCCCCAGCATTTT.

This clonotype showed up just a few times. The rearrangement joins TRBV27 to TRBJ2-1, with TRBD2 matching over 13 bases. Germline V CDR1 and CDR2: MNHEY, SMNVEV (reference sequence). V trimming: 3 bases; J trimming: 0 bases; junction bases outside the gene matches: 8. The CDR3 is 19 residues long. CDR3 loop: CASSLRGLAGTRSYNEQFF. CDR3 bases: TGTGCCAGCAGTTTGAGGGGACTAGCGGGGACACGCTCCTACAATGAGCAGTTCTTC.

This sequence joins TRBV3-1 and TRBJ2-6; no definite D call. The CDR3 has 14 residues. Germline V gene sequence: CDR1 LGHDT, CDR2 YNNKEL (reference sequence). The ends were cut back, 2 bases at V and 0 bases at J, with 2 bases in the middle. In DNA, the CDR3 is TGTGCCAGCAGCCAACGCTCTGGGGCCAACGTCCTGACTTTC. Its translation: CASSQRSGANVLTF.